Below, one T cell receptor beta chain is given with its context. The data are from a study of T-cell memory formation after mild COVID-19. Turning to the study itself: Largely, TCR clusters stayed within a single donor.

TCRdb recomputed calls from the 5' RACE reads with MiXCR, one row per CDR3 protein. The sample yields roughly 250,000 distinct CDR3 sequences, about 16% seen once. The source material was PBMCs or a T cell subset sorted from them (not recorded which). The sequence derives from a man between 18 and 35 years old who had mild COVID-19 (a few samples of this study predate the infection). Cell type and time point are not known.

The CDR3 DNA reads TGCGCCAGCAGCCCGGGACAGGGACAATCAGATACGCAGTATTTT. Its protein is CASSPGQGQSDTQYF. The V gene is TRBV5-1, the J gene TRBJ2-3, with 9 bases fitting TRBD1. J gave up 4 bases and V 4 bases, and 7 bases lay outside the gene matches. CDR1 is SGHRS and CDR2 is YFSETQ in the germline V gene. The CDR3 has 15 residues.